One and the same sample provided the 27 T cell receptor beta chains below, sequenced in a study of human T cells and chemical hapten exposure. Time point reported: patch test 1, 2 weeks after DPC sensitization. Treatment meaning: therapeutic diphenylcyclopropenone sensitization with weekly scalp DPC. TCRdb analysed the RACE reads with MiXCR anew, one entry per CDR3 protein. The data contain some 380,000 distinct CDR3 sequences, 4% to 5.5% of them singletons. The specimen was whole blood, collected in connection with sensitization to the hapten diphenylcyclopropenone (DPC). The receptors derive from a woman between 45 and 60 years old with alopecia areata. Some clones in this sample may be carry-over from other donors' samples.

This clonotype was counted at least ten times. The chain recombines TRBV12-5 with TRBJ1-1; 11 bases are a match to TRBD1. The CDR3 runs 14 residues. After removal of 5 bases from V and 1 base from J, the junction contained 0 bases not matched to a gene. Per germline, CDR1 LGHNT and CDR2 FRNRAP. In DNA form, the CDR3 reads TGTGCTAGTGGTGGGACAGGGGGGAACACTGAAGCTTTCTTT. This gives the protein CASGGTGGNTEAFF. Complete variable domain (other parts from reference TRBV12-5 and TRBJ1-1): DARVTQTPRHKVTEMGQEVTMRCQPILGHNTVFWYRQTMMQGLELLAYFRNRAPLDDSGMPKDRFSAEMPDATLATLKIQPSEPRDSAVYFCASGGTGGNTEAFFGQGTRLTVV.

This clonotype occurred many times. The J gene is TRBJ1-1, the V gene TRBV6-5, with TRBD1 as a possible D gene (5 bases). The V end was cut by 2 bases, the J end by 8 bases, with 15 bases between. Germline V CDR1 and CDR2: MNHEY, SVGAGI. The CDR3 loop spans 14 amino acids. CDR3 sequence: CASSYGRGGLEAFF. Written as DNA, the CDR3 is TGTGCCAGCAGTTACGGAAGGGGAGGGTTAGAAGCTTTCTTT.

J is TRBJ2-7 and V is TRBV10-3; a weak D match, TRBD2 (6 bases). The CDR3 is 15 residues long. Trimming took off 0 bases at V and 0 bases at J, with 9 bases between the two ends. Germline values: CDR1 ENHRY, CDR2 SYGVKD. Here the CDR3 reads CAISESQTSSYEQYF. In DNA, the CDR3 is TGTGCCATCAGTGAGTCCCAGACTAGCTCCTACGAGCAGTACTTC.

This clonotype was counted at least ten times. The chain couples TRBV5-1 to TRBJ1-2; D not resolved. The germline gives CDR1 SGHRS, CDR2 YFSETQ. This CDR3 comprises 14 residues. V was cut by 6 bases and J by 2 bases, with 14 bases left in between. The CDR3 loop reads CASTPSVGNYGYTF. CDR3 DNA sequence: TGCGCCAGCACCCCCAGTGTCGGAAACTATGGCTACACCTTC.

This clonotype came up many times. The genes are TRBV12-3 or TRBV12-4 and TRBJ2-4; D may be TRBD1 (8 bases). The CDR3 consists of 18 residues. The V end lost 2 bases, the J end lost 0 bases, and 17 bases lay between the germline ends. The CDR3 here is CASSLKQGGRIAKNIQYF. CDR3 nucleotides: TGTGCCAGCAGTTTAAAACAGGGGGGGAGGATAGCCAAAAACATTCAGTACTTC.

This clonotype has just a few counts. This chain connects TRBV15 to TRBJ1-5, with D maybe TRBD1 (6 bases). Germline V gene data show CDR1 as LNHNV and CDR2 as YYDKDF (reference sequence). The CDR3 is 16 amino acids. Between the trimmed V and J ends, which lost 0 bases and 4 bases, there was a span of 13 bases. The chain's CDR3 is CATSREWGRGNQPQHF. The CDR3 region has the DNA TGTGCCACCAGCAGAGAGTGGGGGAGGGGGAATCAGCCCCAGCATTTT.

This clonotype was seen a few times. The CDR3 sequence: CASSQGTVNYNEQFF. CDR3 coding DNA: TGTGCCAGCTCACAGGGGACGGTGAATTACAATGAGCAGTTCTTC. The rearrangement uses TRBV18 and TRBJ2-1, with D perhaps assigned TRBD1 or TRBD2 (5 bases each). In germline, CDR1 is KGHSH, CDR2 LQKENI. The CDR3 has 15 residues. V lost 4 bases and J 4 bases, leaving 14 bases between the germline ends.

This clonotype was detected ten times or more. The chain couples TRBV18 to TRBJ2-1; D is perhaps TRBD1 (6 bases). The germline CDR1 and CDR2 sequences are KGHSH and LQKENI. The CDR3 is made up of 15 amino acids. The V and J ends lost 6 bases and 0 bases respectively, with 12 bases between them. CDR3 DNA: TGTGCCAGCTCTCTCGGACAGACCTCCTACAATGAGCAGTTCTTC. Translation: CASSLGQTSYNEQFF.

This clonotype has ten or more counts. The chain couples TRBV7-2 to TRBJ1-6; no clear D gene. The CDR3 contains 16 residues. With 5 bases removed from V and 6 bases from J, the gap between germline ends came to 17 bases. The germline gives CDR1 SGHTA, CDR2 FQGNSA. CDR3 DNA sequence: TGTGCCAGCAGCCCGATAGGCCCCTCTTTTAATTCACCCCTCCACTTT. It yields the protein CASSPIGPSFNSPLHF. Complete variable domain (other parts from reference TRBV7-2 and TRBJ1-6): GAGVSQSPSNKVTEKGKDVELRCDPISGHTALYWYRQSLGQGLEFLIYFQGNSAPDKSGLPSDRFSAERTGGSVSTLTIQRTQQEDSAVYLCASSPIGPSFNSPLHFGNGTRLTVT.

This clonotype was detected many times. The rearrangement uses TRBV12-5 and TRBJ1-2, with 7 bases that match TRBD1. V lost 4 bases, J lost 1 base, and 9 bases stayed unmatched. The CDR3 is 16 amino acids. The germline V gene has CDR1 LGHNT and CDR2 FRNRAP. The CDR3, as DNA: TGTGCTAGTGGTTCATCACCGGGACAGTTTAACTATGGCTACACCTTC. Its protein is CASGSSPGQFNYGYTF.

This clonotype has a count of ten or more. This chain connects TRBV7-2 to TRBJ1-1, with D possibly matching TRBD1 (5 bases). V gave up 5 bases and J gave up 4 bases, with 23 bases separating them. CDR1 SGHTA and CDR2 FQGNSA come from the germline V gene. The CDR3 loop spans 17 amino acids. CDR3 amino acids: CASSPRAGYRVGTEAFF. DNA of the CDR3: TGTGCCAGCAGCCCGAGGGCAGGGTATCGGGTCGGCACTGAAGCTTTCTTT.

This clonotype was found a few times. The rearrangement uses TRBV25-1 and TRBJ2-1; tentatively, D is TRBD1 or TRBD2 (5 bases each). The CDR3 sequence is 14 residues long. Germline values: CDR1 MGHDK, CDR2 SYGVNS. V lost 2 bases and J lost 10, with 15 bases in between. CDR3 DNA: TGTGCCAGCAGTGAAGTGCTAGTTGGGGGAGAGCAGTTCTTC. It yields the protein CASSEVLVGGEQFF.

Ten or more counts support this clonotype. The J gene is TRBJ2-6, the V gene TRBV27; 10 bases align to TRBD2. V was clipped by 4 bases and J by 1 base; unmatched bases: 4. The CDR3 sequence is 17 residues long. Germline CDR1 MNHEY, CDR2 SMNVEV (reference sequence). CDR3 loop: CASSSLAGVSGANVLTF. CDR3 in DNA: TGTGCCAGCAGTTCTCTAGCGGGAGTGTCTGGGGCCAACGTCCTGACTTTC.

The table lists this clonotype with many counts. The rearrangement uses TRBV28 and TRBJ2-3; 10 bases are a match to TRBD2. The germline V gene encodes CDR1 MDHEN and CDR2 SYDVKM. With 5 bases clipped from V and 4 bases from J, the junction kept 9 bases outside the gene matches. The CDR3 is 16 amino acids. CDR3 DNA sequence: TGTGCCAGCAGTACATTAGCGGGAGGTATCGCAGATACGCAGTATTTT. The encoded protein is CASSTLAGGIADTQYF.

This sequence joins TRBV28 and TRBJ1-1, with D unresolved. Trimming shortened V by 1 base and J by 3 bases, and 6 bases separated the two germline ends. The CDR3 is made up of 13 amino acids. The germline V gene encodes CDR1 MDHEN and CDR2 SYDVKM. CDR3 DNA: TGTGCCAGCAGTTTATACGACGACACTGAAGCTTTCTTT. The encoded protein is CASSLYDDTEAFF.

The chain's CDR3 is CASSFPAGGQREQFF. The CDR3 DNA sequence: TGTGCCAGCAGTTTCCCTGCGGGGGGCCAGCGTGAGCAGTTCTTC. This chain links TRBV27 with TRBJ2-1, with 8 bases identical to TRBD2. V shed 3 bases and J 9 bases; nucleotides not matched to a gene: 10. This CDR3 is built from 15 residues. From germline, CDR1 is MNHEY and CDR2 SMNVEV (reference sequence).

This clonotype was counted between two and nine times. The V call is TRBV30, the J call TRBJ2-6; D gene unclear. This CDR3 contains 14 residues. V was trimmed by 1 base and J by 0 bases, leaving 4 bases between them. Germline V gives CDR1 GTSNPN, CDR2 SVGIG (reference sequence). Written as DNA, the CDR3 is TGTGCCTGGAGTGAAGGCTCTGGGGCCAACGTCCTGACTTTC. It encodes CAWSEGSGANVLTF.

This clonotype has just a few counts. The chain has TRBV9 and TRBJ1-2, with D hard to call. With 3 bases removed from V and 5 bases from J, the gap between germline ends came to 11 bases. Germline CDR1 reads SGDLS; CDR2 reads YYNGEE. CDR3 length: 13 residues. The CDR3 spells CASSGGGPYGYTF. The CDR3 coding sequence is TGTGCCAGCAGCGGGGGAGGTCCTTATGGCTACACCTTC.

The CDR3 region is CASSFGTGLESTEAFF. The DNA for the CDR3 is TGTGCCAGCAGCTTCGGGACAGGGTTGGAGAGCACTGAAGCTTTCTTT. The chain combines TRBV7-2 with TRBJ1-1; 9 bases are a match to TRBD1. V was pared by 3 bases and J by 4 bases, with 9 bases of the junction left unmatched. This CDR3 region has 16 residues. Germline CDR1 and CDR2: SGHTA and FQGNSA.

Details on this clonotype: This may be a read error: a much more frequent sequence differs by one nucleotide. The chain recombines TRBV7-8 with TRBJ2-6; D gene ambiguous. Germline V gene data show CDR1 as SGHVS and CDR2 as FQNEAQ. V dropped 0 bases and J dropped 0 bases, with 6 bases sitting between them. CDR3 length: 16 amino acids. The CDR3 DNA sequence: TGTGCCAGCAGCTTAGCCCGGTGCTCTGGGGCCAACGTCCTGACTTTC. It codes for CASSLARCSGANVLTF.

This CDR3 is CASSSEMRGSYNEQFF. The DNA for the CDR3 is TGTGCCAGCAGCTCCGAAATGAGGGGCTCCTACAATGAGCAGTTCTTC. J is TRBJ2-1 and V is TRBV5-4; D is perhaps TRBD1 or TRBD2 (5 bases each). Germline-derived CDR1 and CDR2 are SGHNT and YYREEE (reference sequence). This CDR3 spans 16 amino acids. V was pared by 3 bases and J by 0 bases, with 13 bases between.

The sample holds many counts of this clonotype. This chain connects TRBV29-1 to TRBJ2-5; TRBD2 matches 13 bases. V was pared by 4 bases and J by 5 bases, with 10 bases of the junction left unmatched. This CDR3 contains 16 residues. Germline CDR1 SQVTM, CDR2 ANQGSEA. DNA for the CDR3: TGCAGCGTTGGCCAGGGAGGACTAGCGGGAGACGAGACCCAGTACTTC. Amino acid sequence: CSVGQGGLAGDETQYF.

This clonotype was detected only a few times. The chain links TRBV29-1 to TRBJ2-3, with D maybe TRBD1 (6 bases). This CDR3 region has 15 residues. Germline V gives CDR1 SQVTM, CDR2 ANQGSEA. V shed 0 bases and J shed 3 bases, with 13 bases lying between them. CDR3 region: CSVEEGHRETDTQYF. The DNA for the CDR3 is TGCAGCGTTGAAGAAGGCCACAGGGAAACAGATACGCAGTATTTT.

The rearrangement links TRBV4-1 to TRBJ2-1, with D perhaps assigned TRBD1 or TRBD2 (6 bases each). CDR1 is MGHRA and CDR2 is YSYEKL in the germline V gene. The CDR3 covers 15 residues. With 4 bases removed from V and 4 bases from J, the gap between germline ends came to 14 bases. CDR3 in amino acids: CASSPEEGVYNEQFF. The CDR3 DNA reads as TGCGCCAGCAGCCCAGAGGAGGGGGTTTACAATGAGCAGTTCTTC.

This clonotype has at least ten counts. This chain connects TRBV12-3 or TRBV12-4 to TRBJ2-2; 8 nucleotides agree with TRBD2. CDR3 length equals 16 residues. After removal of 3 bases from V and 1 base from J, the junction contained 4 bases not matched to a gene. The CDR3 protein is CASSFWLAGNTGELFF. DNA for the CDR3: TGTGCCAGCAGTTTTTGGCTAGCGGGGAACACCGGGGAGCTGTTTTTT.

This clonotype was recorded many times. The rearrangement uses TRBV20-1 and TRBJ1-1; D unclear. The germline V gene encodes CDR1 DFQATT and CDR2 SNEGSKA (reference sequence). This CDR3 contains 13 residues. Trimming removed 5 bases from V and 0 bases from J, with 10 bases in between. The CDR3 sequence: CSAPDRVNTEAFF. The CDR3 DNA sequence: TGCAGTGCTCCGGACCGGGTGAACACTGAAGCTTTCTTT.

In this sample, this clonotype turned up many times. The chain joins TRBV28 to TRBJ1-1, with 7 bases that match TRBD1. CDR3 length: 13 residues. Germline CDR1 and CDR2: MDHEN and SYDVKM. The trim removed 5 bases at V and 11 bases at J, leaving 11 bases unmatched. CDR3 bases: TGTGCCAGCAGTGAGGGACAGACCGACGAGGCTTTCTTT. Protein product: CASSEGQTDEAFF.